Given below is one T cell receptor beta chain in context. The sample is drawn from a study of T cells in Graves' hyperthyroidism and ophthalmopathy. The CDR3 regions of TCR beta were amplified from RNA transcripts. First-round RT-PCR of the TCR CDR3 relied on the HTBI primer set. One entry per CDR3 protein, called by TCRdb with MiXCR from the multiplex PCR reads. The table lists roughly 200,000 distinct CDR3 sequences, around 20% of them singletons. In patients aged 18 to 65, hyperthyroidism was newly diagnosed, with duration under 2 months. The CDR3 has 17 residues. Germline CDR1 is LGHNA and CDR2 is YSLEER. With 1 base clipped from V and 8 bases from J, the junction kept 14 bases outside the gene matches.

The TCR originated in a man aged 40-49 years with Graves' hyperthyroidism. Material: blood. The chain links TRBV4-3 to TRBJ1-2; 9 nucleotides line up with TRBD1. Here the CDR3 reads CASSQALRLQGAQGYTF. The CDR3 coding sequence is TGCGCCAGCAGCCAAGCGCTAAGATTACAGGGGGCACAAGGCTACACCTTC.